These 20 T cell receptor beta chains share one sample of origin, sequenced in a study of post-analysis software for immune sequencing data. Sequencing libraries made from TCR beta cDNA carried unique molecular identifiers. TCRdb analysed the PCR reads with MiXCR anew, one entry per CDR3 protein. The sample records a few hundred thousand distinct CDR3 sequences, less than 40% being singletons. Notes on the study in general: A handful of TRBV segments, including TRBV5-6, TRBV5-1 and TRBV20-1, were more frequent in patients than controls.

These receptors lack a known antigen. The sequenced sample consisted of blood. Receptors were obtained from a girl between 5 and 17 years old with multiple sclerosis.

In its sample, this clonotype was seen many times. The genes are TRBV7-2 and TRBJ2-3; no reliable D call. This CDR3 has 13 amino acids. The V and J ends lost 2 bases and 6 bases respectively, with 9 bases between them. CDR1 is SGHTA, CDR2 FQGNSA, per germline. CDR3 sequence reads: CASSLLSVDTQYF. The CDR3 nucleotides are TGTGCCAGCAGCTTACTGTCCGTGGATACGCAGTATTTT.

Notes on this clonotype: One junction end does not reproduce the germline sequence, and a read error may be involved. The chain employs TRBV3-1 and TRBJ2-7; 7 bases line up with TRBD2. This CDR3 is built from 14 residues. The V gene's germline CDR1 is LGHDT and CDR2 YNNKEL (reference sequence). CDR3 DNA sequence: TGTGCCAACAGCCAGCAGCGGGGCTCCTACGAGCAGTACTTC. This gives the protein CANSQQRGSYEQYF.

This clonotype was detected only a few times. The V gene is TRBV6-5, the J gene TRBJ1-1; no reliable D call. V shed 10 bases and J shed 1 base, with 19 bases lying between them. Germline CDR1 is MNHEY and CDR2 is SVGAGI. The CDR3 sequence is 15 residues long. The CDR3 is CATQWGEGRNTEAFF. The DNA of the CDR3 is TGTGCCACCCAATGGGGAGAGGGAAGGAACACTGAAGCTTTCTTT.

The chain combines TRBV20-1 with TRBJ1-6; the match to TRBD1 covers 9 bases. In germline, CDR1 is DFQATT, CDR2 SNEGSKA (reference sequence). Trimming removed 3 bases from V and 11 bases from J; junction bases left unmatched: 11. The CDR3 covers 15 residues. The CDR3 DNA reads as TGCAGTGCTAGGGTTACGGGACAGGGCTCTACACCCCTCCACTTT. Protein: CSARVTGQGSTPLHF.

This clonotype has only one observation. The V gene is TRBV29-1, the J gene TRBJ1-1; D gene unclear. V was pared by 1 base and J by 5 bases, with 11 bases between. Germline V gene sequence: CDR1 SQVTM, CDR2 ANQGSEA. This CDR3 has 13 amino acids. The chain's CDR3 is CSVEGLGGTEAFF. The CDR3, as DNA: TGCAGCGTTGAAGGTCTAGGAGGGACTGAAGCTTTCTTT. The full variable domain, in which reference TRBV29-1 and TRBJ1-1 provide the parts outside the CDR3, is SAVISQKPSRDICQRGTSLTIQCQVDSQVTMMFWYRQQPGQSLTLIATANQGSEATYESGFVIDKFPISRPNLTFSTLTVSNMSPEDSSIYLCSVEGLGGTEAFFGQGTRLTVV.

In the case of this clonotype: A read error may produce the germline difference seen at one junction end. This chain connects TRBV29-1 to TRBJ2-2, with TRBD2 matching over 13 bases. This CDR3 region has 14 residues. Germline V gives CDR1 SQVTM, CDR2 ANQGSEA. CDR3 loop: CSALLAGGTEELFF. The CDR3, as DNA: TGCAGCGCCCTACTAGCGGGGGGGACCGAGGAGCTGTTTTTT.

This clonotype was seen at least ten times. The chain is built from TRBV12-3 or TRBV12-4 and TRBJ2-5; 11 bases match TRBD2. CDR3 length equals 13 residues. After removal of 2 bases from V and 9 bases from J, the junction contained 2 bases not matched to a gene. The CDR3 DNA reads as TGTGCCAGCAGTTTAATAGCGGGGGGGTCCCAGTACTTC. This codes for CASSLIAGGSQYF.

In its sample, this clonotype was seen a few times. V gene TRBV9 combines with J gene TRBJ1-1; the match to TRBD1 covers 8 bases. This CDR3 spans 15 amino acids. After removal of 2 bases from V and 4 bases from J, the junction contained 7 bases not matched to a gene. Germline V gene sequence: CDR1 SGDLS, CDR2 YYNGEE. CDR3 residues: CASSVDRGLGTEAFF. As DNA, the CDR3 is TGTGCCAGCAGCGTCGACAGGGGACTTGGCACTGAAGCTTTCTTT.

The chain joins TRBV5-5 to TRBJ1-5; TRBD1 might be the D (5 bases). V gave up 2 bases and J gave up 0 bases, with 12 bases separating them. This CDR3 has 16 residues. Germline CDR1 is SGHKS and CDR2 is YYEKEE (reference sequence). The CDR3 DNA follows: TGTGCCAGCAGCTTTCAGGAGGGGAATAGCAATCAGCCCCAGCATTTT. Encoded protein: CASSFQEGNSNQPQHF. The full variable domain, its missing parts supplied by reference TRBV5-5 and TRBJ1-5, is DAGVTQSPTHLIKTRGQQVTLRCSPISGHKSVSWYQQVLGQGPQFIFQYYEKEERGRGNFPDRFSARQFPNYSSELNVNALLLGDSALYLCASSFQEGNSNQPQHFGDGTRLSIL.

The chain carries TRBV6-5 and TRBJ2-3; no clear D gene. The CDR3 extends over 13 amino acids. CDR1 MNHEY and CDR2 SVGAGI come from the germline V gene. The ends were cut back, 6 bases at V and 1 base at J, with 8 bases in the middle. CDR3 coding DNA: TGTGCCAGCAGGGTAAGCGGCACAGATACGCAGTATTTT. This codes for CASRVSGTDTQYF.

The V gene is TRBV6-5, the J gene TRBJ1-1; D gene uncertain. The V gene lost 8 bases and the J gene lost 4 bases, with 8 bases spanning the gap. The CDR3 covers 11 residues. Germline loops: CDR1 MNHEY, CDR2 SVGAGI. In DNA, the CDR3 is TGTGCCAGCCGCTTGGGCACTGAAGCTTTCTTT. Encoded protein: CASRLGTEAFF.

This clonotype occurred a few times. Sequence at one end of the junction differs from germline and may be a read error. The chain has TRBV5-1 and TRBJ2-1; a possible D gene is TRBD2 (7 bases). Germline CDR1 reads SGHRS; CDR2 reads YFSETQ. The CDR3 totals 14 residues. DNA of the CDR3: TGCGCCAGCAGATTGGTGGGGGGGCAAAATGAGCAGTTCTTC. The encoded protein is CASRLVGGQNEQFF.

The rearrangement uses TRBV6-5 and TRBJ1-2; D is possibly TRBD1 (5 bases). From germline, CDR1 is MNHEY and CDR2 SVGAGI. CDR3 length equals 14 residues. V was clipped by 4 bases and J by 4 bases, with 13 bases between them. CDR3 amino acids: CASSSSGQGYGYTF. CDR3 coding DNA: TGTGCCAGCAGTTCTTCAGGGCAAGGCTATGGCTACACCTTC.

The rearrangement uses TRBV7-8 and TRBJ1-3; D not certain. CDR1 and CDR2 from the germline V gene are SGHVS and FQNEAQ. This CDR3 spans 14 amino acids. The V gene lost 1 base and the J gene lost 1 base, with 5 bases spanning the gap. CDR3 DNA: TGTGCCAGCAGCTTAGGTAGATCTGGAAACACCATATATTTT. Amino acids: CASSLGRSGNTIYF.

The chain joins TRBV7-9 to TRBJ2-1; D possibly matches TRBD1 or TRBD2 (5 bases each). This CDR3 region has 12 residues. V lost 6 bases, J lost 8 bases, and 11 bases lay in between. The germline CDR1 and CDR2 sequences are SEHNR and FQNEAQ (reference sequence). Here the CDR3 DNA reads TGTGCCAGCAGTAAAGGGGACGATGAGCAGTTCTTC. Encoded protein: CASSKGDDEQFF.

This clonotype occurred a few times. The chain joins TRBV25-1 to TRBJ2-7; 9 positions agree with TRBD1. V lost 9 bases, J lost 4 bases, and 1 base stayed unmatched. The CDR3 spans 11 residues. From germline, CDR1 is MGHDK and CDR2 SYGVNS. The CDR3 nucleotides are TGTGCCAGGGGACAGGGATACGAGCAGTACTTC. Its protein is CARGQGYEQYF.

The table lists this clonotype with a few counts. The rearrangement uses TRBV7-2 and TRBJ2-3, with D possibly matching TRBD2 (6 bases). The CDR3 contains 15 residues. V was trimmed by 6 bases and J by 3 bases, leaving 16 bases between them. Per germline, CDR1 SGHTA and CDR2 FQGNSA. The CDR3: CASSPDPGGTDTQYF. The DNA of the CDR3 is TGTGCCAGCAGTCCTGATCCCGGGGGAACAGATACGCAGTATTTT.

This chain connects TRBV27 to TRBJ1-5; 9 bases map to TRBD1. V trimming: 6 bases; J trimming: 6 bases; junction bases outside the gene matches: 3. The V gene's germline CDR1 is MNHEY and CDR2 SMNVEV (reference sequence). The CDR3 extends over 13 amino acids. The CDR3 nucleotides are TGTGCCAGCAGGACAGGGGGGGGTCAGCCCCAGCATTTT. Its protein is CASRTGGGQPQHF.

CDR3 DNA sequence: TGTGCCAGCTCACCGCGGGACAGCCTTGACGAGCAGTACTTC. This encodes CASSPRDSLDEQYF. J is TRBJ2-7 and V is TRBV18, with a weak D call TRBD1 (7 bases). Between the trimmed V and J ends, which lost 3 bases and 5 bases, there was a span of 14 bases. This CDR3 contains 14 residues. Germline CDR1 reads KGHSH; CDR2 reads LQKENI. Variable domain in full (rest from reference TRBV18 and TRBJ2-7): NAGVMQNPRHLVRRRGQEARLRCSPMKGHSHVYWYRQLPEEGLKFMVYLQKENIIDESGMPKERFSAEFPKEGPSILRIQQVVRGDSAAYFCASSPRDSLDEQYFGPGTRLTVT.

The genes are TRBV3-1 and TRBJ2-3; possible D gene TRBD2, 5 bases. V was cut by 4 bases and J by 4 bases, with 15 bases left in between. Germline V gene data show CDR1 as LGHDT and CDR2 as YNNKEL (reference sequence). CDR3 length: 15 residues. The CDR3 sequence: CASSPRVSGADTQYF. The CDR3 region has the DNA TGTGCCAGCAGCCCGCGGGTTTCCGGGGCAGATACGCAGTATTTT.